Listed here are 3 T cell receptor beta chains from one sample, sequenced in a study of control samples from healthy donors and cancer patients. TCRdb's table, derived via immunoSEQ multiplex PCR, lists solely in-frame clones and lacks some. The sample contains tens of thousands of clones, 70% to 90% of which appear only once. The sequenced sample consisted of blood. Every receptor here comes from a woman between 55 and 75 years old in good health.

The chain carries TRBV2 and TRBJ1-2; tentatively, D is TRBD1 (6 bases). Germline lookup yields CDR1 SNHLY and CDR2 FYNNEI. The CDR3 loop spans 13 amino acids. V was clipped by 5 bases and J by 4 bases, with 11 bases between them. The CDR3 DNA reads TGTGCCAGCAGTATCCGGGACACCTATGGCTACACCTTC. Translated: CASSIRDTYGYTF.

The chain carries TRBV27 and TRBJ1-1; D gene ambiguous. From germline, CDR1 is MNHEY and CDR2 SMNVEV (reference sequence). The CDR3 runs 13 residues. With 4 bases removed from V and 1 base from J, the gap between germline ends came to 7 bases. CDR3 sequence (DNA): TGTGCCAGCAGTTGGTTGGAGAACACTGAAGCTTTCTTT. The encoded protein is CASSWLENTEAFF.

The chain is built from TRBV6-1 and TRBJ1-5; D is undetermined. The V end lost 3 bases, the J end lost 15 bases, and 9 bases lay between the germline ends. Germline V gene lookup returns CDR1 MNHNS and CDR2 SASEGT. The CDR3 sequence is 10 residues long. The CDR3: CASSDGWWHF. CDR3 nucleotides: TGTGCCAGCAGTGATGGGTGGTGGCATTTT.